Below, one TCR beta chain is given with its context. Its antigen is still unknown. The sample comes from a study of siplizumab effects on memory and regulatory T cells. Study conclusions and caveats: Relative to controls at 26.9%, mappable alloreactive CD4+ clones exhibited a mean Treg-derived proportion of approximately 70% with siplizumab. Only a minor fraction of alloreactive clones mapped to unstimulated subsets.

This CDR3 has 16 residues. Germline CDR1 and CDR2: SNHLY and FYNNEI. V lost 6 bases and J lost 5; bases outside the gene matches: 15. Generated by immunoSEQ multiplex PCR, the TCRdb table keeps only in-frame clones and is missing some. The sample comprises more than 45,000 clones, approximately 93% of which are singletons, and around 40% rests with the top ten. Sequenced input: CD8+ T cells sorted from blood. The receptor was isolated from a human donor in good health. The rearrangement links TRBV2 to TRBJ2-5; 7 bases fit TRBD1. Here the CDR3 DNA reads TGTGCCAGCAGGGAACTTGGACAGGCCTTAGGGGAGACCCAGTACTTC. Residues: CASRELGQALGETQYF.